This T cell receptor beta chain was identified in a study of blood T cell repertoires in COVID-19. Across the whole study: Acute and convalescent COVID-19 samples came from the United States, Italy and Spain. PBMCs, B-cell-depleted T cells, or T cells provided the cDNA or gDNA that made up the material.

Profiled with immunoSEQ multiplex PCR; TCRdb holds only in-frame clones, not every one. Among 250,000 to 400,000 clones listed, roughly 85% were seen once. CDR1 is SGHNT and CDR2 is YENEEA in the germline V gene. The CDR3 consists of 16 residues. The V gene end was trimmed by 4 bases and the J gene end by 8 bases; junction bases not matched to a gene: 9. The sample holds one count of this clone. The chain has TRBV11-3 and TRBJ2-1, with 12 bases identical to TRBD2. This receptor was taken from a woman aged 30 to 39 who had been exposed to COVID-19. Sequencing was performed on PBMCs or T cells enriched from blood (not recorded which). As DNA, the CDR3 is TGTGCCAGCAGCTCGACTAGCGGGAGAGGTTATCATGAGCAGTTCTTC. This translates into CASSSTSGRGYHEQFF.